This T cell receptor beta chain comes out of a study of blood T cell repertoires in COVID-19. CDR1 and CDR2 (germline): DFQATT, SNEGSKA (reference sequence). This CDR3 is 11 amino acids long. The data were produced by immunoSEQ multiplex PCR, yet TCRdb's version contains in-frame clones alone and is incomplete. The profile shows some 160,000 clones, around 83% of them singletons. The TCR comes from a human donor in a cohort sampled during active COVID-19. The sequenced sample was peripheral blood. V is TRBV20-1 and J is TRBJ2-7, with a tentative D call TRBD1 (5 bases). The DNA of the CDR3 is TGCAGCACAGGTCAGTCCTACGAGCAGTACTTC. This encodes CSTGQSYEQYF.